The present T cell receptor beta chain was sequenced within a study of blood T cell repertoires in COVID-19. Overall study: In each case, the material was cDNA or gDNA derived from T cells, B-cell-depleted T cells, or PBMCs.

Germline-derived CDR1 and CDR2 are MNHEY and SVGEGT. V was clipped by 2 bases and J by 3 bases, with 7 bases between them. The CDR3 extends over 14 amino acids. Generated by immunoSEQ multiplex PCR, the TCRdb table keeps only in-frame clones and is missing some. The sample shows 170,000 or so clones, around nine tenths of them seen only once. This clone was detected a few times. The gene calls are TRBV6-2 or TRBV6-3 and TRBJ2-2; unclear D gene. The receptor's source is a young woman who had recovered from COVID-19. Material for sequencing was peripheral blood. The CDR3 DNA is TGTGCCAGCAGTTACGTCCAGTACACCGGGGAGCTGTTTTTT. Its translation is CASSYVQYTGELFF.